This T cell receptor beta chain was recorded in a study of shared clonotypes between healthy human individuals. Across several immunoSEQ plates, the genomic DNA of each subset was split evenly. Here immunoSEQ multiplex PCR was the method, and the copy in TCRdb shows in-frame clones only, minus some. The table has about 2.4 million clones, 80% to 95% seen once. The ends were cut back, 0 bases at V and 4 bases at J, with 9 bases in the middle. Per the germline V gene, CDR1 is SGHTA and CDR2 is FQGNSA. The CDR3 is 14 residues long. The rearrangement links TRBV7-2 to TRBJ1-2; D unclear. The origin of this receptor is a man between 18 and 35 years old in good health. Some clones in this sample may be carry-over from other donors' samples. Sequencing was performed on naive CD4+ T cells from PBMCs. Subset described: CD45RA+ positively selected. Written as DNA, the CDR3 is TGTGCCAGCAGCTTAGCAGGGCTGATCTATGGCTACACCTTC. Translation: CASSLAGLIYGYTF.